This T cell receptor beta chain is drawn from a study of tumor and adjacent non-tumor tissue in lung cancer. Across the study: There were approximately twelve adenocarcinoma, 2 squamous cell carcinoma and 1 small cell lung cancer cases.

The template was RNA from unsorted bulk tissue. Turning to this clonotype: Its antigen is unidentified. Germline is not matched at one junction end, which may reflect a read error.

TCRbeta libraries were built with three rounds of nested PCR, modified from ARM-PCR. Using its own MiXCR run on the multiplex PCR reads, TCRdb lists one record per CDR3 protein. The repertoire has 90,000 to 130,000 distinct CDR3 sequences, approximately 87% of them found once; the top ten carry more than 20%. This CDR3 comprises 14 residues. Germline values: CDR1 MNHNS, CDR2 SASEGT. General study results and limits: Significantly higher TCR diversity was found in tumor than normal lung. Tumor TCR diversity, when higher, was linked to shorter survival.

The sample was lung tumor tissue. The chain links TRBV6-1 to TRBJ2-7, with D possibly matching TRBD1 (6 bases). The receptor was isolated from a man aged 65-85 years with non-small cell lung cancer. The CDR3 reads CASSDAQGTREQYF. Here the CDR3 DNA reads TGTGCCAGCAGTGATGCACAGGGAACAAGGGAACAGTATTTC.